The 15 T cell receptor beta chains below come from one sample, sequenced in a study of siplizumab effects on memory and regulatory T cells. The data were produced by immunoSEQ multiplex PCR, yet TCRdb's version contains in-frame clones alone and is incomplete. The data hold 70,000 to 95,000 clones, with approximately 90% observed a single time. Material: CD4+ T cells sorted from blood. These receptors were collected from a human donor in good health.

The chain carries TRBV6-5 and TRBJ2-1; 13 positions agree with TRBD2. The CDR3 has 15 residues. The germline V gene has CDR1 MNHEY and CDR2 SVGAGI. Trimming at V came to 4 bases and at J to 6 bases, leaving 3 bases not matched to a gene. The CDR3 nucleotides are TGTGCCAGCAGTTCCGGACTAGCGGGAGTCAATGAGCAGTTCTTC. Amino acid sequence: CASSSGLAGVNEQFF.

The CDR3 sequence: CASSRTGRSSYEQYF. In nucleotides, the CDR3 is TGCGCCAGCAGCCGGACGGGCCGGAGCTCCTACGAGCAGTACTTC. The chain carries TRBV4-1 and TRBJ2-7; D unresolved. Germline V lookup: CDR1 MGHRA, CDR2 YSYEKL. With 4 bases removed from V and 0 bases from J, the gap between germline ends came to 13 bases. There are 15 residues in the CDR3.

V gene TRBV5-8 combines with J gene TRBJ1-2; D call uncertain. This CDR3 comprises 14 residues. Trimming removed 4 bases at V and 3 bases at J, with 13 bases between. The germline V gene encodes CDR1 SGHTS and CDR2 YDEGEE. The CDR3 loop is CASSPLVQDYGYTF. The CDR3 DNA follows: TGTGCCAGCAGCCCACTTGTTCAGGACTATGGCTACACCTTC. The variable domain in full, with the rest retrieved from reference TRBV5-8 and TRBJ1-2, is EAGVTQSPTHLIKTRGQQATLRCSPISGHTSVYWYQQALGLGLQFLLWYDEGEERNRGNFPPRFSGRQFPNYSSELNVNALELEDSALYLCASSPLVQDYGYTFGSGTRLTVV.

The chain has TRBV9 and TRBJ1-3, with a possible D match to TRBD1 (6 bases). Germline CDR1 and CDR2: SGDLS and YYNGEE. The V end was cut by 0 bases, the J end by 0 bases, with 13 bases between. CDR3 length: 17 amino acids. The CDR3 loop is CASSVAWGLSSGNTIYF. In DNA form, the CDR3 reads TGTGCCAGCAGCGTAGCCTGGGGGCTGAGCTCTGGAAACACCATATATTTT.

Here the CDR3 reads CASSLGQGDYGYTF. CDR3 DNA sequence: TGCGCCAGCAGCTTGGGACAGGGGGACTATGGCTACACCTTC. The chain couples TRBV5-1 to TRBJ1-2; 9 bases agree with TRBD1. Germline-derived CDR1 and CDR2 are SGHRS and YFSETQ. There are 14 residues in the CDR3. The J segment lost 3 bases and the V segment lost 0 bases, leaving 0 bases of the junction unmatched.

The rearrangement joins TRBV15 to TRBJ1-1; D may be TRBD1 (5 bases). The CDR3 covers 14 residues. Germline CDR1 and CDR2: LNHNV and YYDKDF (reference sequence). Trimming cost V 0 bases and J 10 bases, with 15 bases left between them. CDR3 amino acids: CATSRDRRIRGAFF. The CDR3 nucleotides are TGTGCCACCAGCAGAGATCGTCGTATTAGGGGAGCTTTCTTT.

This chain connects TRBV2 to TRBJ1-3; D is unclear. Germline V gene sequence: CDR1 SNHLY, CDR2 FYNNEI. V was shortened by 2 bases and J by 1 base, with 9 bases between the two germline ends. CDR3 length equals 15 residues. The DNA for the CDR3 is TGTGCCAGCAGTGAACGCCGGTATTCTGGAAACACCATATATTTT. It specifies CASSERRYSGNTIYF.

The chain's CDR3 is CASSIDTGVLSGYTF. The CDR3, as DNA: TGTGCCAGTAGTATTGACACAGGGGTGTTGAGTGGCTACACCTTC. The chain carries TRBV19 and TRBJ1-2, with TRBD1 identical over 7 bases. V was clipped by 3 bases and J by 7 bases; unmatched bases: 11. The CDR3 loop spans 15 amino acids. The germline V gene encodes CDR1 LNHDA and CDR2 SQIVND (reference sequence).

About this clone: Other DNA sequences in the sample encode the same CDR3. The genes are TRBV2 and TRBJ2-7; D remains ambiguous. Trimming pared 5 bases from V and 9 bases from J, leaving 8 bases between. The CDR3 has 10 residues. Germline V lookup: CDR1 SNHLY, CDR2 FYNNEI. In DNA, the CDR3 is TGTGCCAGCAGTCAATTGCGGCAGTACTTC. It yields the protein CASSQLRQYF.

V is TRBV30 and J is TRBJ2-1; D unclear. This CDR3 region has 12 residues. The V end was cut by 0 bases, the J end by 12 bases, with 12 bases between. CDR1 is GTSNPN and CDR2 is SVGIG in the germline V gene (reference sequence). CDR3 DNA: TGTGCCTGGAGTGTACTAACTGTATCGCAGTTCTTC. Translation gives CAWSVLTVSQFF.

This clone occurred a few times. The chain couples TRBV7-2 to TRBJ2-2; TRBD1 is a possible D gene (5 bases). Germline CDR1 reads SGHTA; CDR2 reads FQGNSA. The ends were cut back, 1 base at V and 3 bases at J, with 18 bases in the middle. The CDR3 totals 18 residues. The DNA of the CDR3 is TGTGCCAGCAGCTTAGACAGGCCTCTAGTTACCGACACCGGGGAGCTGTTTTTT. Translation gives CASSLDRPLVTDTGELFF.

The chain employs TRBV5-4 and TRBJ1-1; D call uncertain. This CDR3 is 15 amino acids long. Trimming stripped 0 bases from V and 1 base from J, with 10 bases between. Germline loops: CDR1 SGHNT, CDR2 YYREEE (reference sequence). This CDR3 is CASSLARPTNTEAFF. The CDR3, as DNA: TGTGCCAGCAGCTTGGCCAGGCCCACGAACACTGAAGCTTTCTTT.

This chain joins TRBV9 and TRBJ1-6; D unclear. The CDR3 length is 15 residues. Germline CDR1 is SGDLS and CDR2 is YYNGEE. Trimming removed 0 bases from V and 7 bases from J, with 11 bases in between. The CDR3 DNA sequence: TGTGCCAGCAGCGTAGGGGGTCGGTGGAATTCACCCCTCCACTTT. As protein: CASSVGGRWNSPLHF.

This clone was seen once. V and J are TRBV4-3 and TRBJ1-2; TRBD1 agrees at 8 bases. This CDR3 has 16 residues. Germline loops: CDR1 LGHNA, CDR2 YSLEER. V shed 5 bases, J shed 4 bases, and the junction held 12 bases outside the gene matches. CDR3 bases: TGCGCCAGCAGCGGCATCGGTGAACAGGGGGGCTATGGCTACACCTTC. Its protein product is CASSGIGEQGGYGYTF.

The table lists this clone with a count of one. Here the CDR3 reads CASSPGQGRSHEQYF. For the CDR3, the DNA is TGTGCCAGCAGCCCCGGACAGGGAAGGAGCCACGAGCAGTACTTC. The chain has TRBV7-2 and TRBJ2-7, with 8 bases aligning to TRBD1. The CDR3 sequence is 15 residues long. Losses at the gene ends were 5 bases for V and 5 bases for J; bases not matched to a gene: 11. The germline V gene encodes CDR1 SGHTA and CDR2 FQGNSA.